Following are 14 T cell receptor beta chains from one sample sequenced in a study of tumour-infiltrating T cells in Burkitt lymphoma. Clones were sequenced by immunoSEQ multiplex PCR, and TCRdb holds only the in-frame ones, with some missing. The data show approximately 46,000 clones, with roughly 30% seen just once and 2.5% to 3.5% held by the top ten. Sequences were obtained from tumor tissue. These TCRs come from a human donor with Burkitt lymphoma.

This clone came up a few times. The rearrangement links TRBV2 to TRBJ1-4, with D tentatively TRBD1 (5 bases). Trimming shortened V by 8 bases and J by 8 bases, and 15 bases separated the two germline ends. The CDR3 consists of 13 residues. The germline CDR1 and CDR2 sequences are SNHLY and FYNNEI. In DNA form, the CDR3 reads TGTGCCAGCGGGGCAGAAATTTGGGAAAAACTGTTTTTT. Encoded protein: CASGAEIWEKLFF.

Only a few counts were recorded for this clone. V usage is TRBV7-8 and J usage is TRBJ2-7, with 8 positions matching TRBD1. V trimming: 0 bases; J trimming: 2 bases; junction bases outside the gene matches: 3. The V gene's germline CDR1 is SGHVS and CDR2 FQNEAQ. This CDR3 spans 15 amino acids. The DNA for the CDR3 is TGTGCCAGCAGCTTAGCGGAACAGGGGGCCTACGAGCAGTACTTC. It encodes CASSLAEQGAYEQYF.

On this clone: Mismatch with germline at one junction end may stem from a read error. The chain combines TRBV4-3 with TRBJ2-3; TRBD1 might be the D (6 bases). The CDR3 covers 14 residues. CDR1 and CDR2 (germline): LGHNA, YSLEER. CDR3 sequence: CASRQGKETDTQYF. The CDR3 nucleotides read TGCGCCAGCCGCCAGGGGAAGGAGACAGATACGCAGTATTTT.

There are a few counts of this clone. V is TRBV5-5 and J is TRBJ1-1, with 9 positions matching TRBD1. The CDR3 is 14 residues long. Looked up from germline, CDR1 is SGHKS and CDR2 is YYEKEE (reference sequence). With V trimmed by 4 bases and J by 5 bases, 6 bases remained unmatched. This chain's CDR3 is CASSLRQGGTEAFF. DNA for the CDR3: TGTGCCAGCAGCCTCAGACAGGGGGGGACTGAAGCTTTCTTT.

This chain links TRBV15 with TRBJ2-1; D could derive from TRBD1 or TRBD2 (5 bases each). This CDR3 region has 16 residues. V was pared by 1 base and J by 6 bases, with 16 bases between. Germline V gene lookup returns CDR1 LNHNV and CDR2 YYDKDF (reference sequence). CDR3 sequence: CATSRAGPSRGNEQFF. The CDR3 DNA reads TGTGCCACCAGCAGAGCGGGACCATCACGAGGCAATGAGCAGTTCTTC.

The J gene is TRBJ2-7, the V gene TRBV7-4, with 11 bases aligning to TRBD1. Per the germline V gene, CDR1 is SGHVT and CDR2 is SQSDAQ. The CDR3 is 15 amino acids. The V and J ends lost 6 bases and 4 bases, in that order; junction bases with no gene match: 8. Written as DNA, the CDR3 is TGTGCCAGCAGAAGGACAGGGGGCGCATTGTACGAGCAGTACTTC. Encoded protein: CASRRTGGALYEQYF.

V gene TRBV28 combines with J gene TRBJ2-2; either TRBD1 or TRBD2 may fit D (5 bases each). The CDR3 runs 15 residues. V lost 2 bases and J 4 bases, leaving 11 bases between the germline ends. The germline V gene has CDR1 MDHEN and CDR2 SYDVKM. CDR3: CASSLTGAGTGELFF. In DNA, the CDR3 is TGTGCCAGCAGTTTAACCGGGGCTGGCACCGGGGAGCTGTTTTTT.

This clone occurred a few times. The chain links TRBV5-1 to TRBJ2-7; D is undetermined. Germline loops: CDR1 SGHRS, CDR2 YFSETQ. The CDR3 runs to 11 residues. V lost 4 bases to trimming and J lost 6 bases, with 8 bases between them. CDR3 amino acids: CASSETSEQYF. The DNA for the CDR3 is TGCGCCAGCAGCGAGACAAGCGAGCAGTACTTC.

This clone was recorded a few times. V and J are TRBV7-9 and TRBJ2-7; TRBD1 matches at 11 bases. This CDR3 is built from 14 residues. CDR1 and CDR2 from the germline V gene are SEHNR and FQNEAQ (reference sequence). V lost 0 bases and J lost 6; bases outside the gene matches: 1. This CDR3 is CASSLAGTGGEQYF. Written as DNA, the CDR3 is TGTGCCAGCAGCTTAGCCGGGACAGGGGGCGAGCAGTACTTC.

The chain joins TRBV5-6 to TRBJ2-1; maybe TRBD1 (6 bases). CDR1 SGHDT and CDR2 YYEEEE come from the germline V gene. The V end lost 3 bases, the J end lost 9 bases, and 13 bases lay between the germline ends. This CDR3 has 13 residues. In DNA form, the CDR3 reads TGTGCCAGCAGCTGGGGGCTGGCGAGTGAGCAGTTCTTC. This translates into CASSWGLASEQFF.

The chain has TRBV6-5 and TRBJ1-6; D is ambiguous. Trimming pared 8 bases from V and 6 bases from J, leaving 17 bases between. The CDR3 runs 15 residues. Germline V CDR1 and CDR2: MNHEY, SVGAGI. The CDR3 coding sequence is TGTGCCAGCGCGCGTGGGGAGGGTGGTAATTCACCCCTCCACTTT. This codes for CASARGEGGNSPLHF.

This clone was detected a few times. V usage is TRBV18 and J usage is TRBJ1-1; D might be TRBD1 (6 bases). The CDR3 length is 13 residues. V dropped 6 bases and J dropped 4 bases, with 12 bases sitting between them. Germline V gene sequence: CDR1 KGHSH, CDR2 LQKENI. CDR3 region: CASSWRGGTEAFF. DNA for the CDR3: TGTGCCAGCTCCTGGCGAGGGGGCACTGAAGCTTTCTTT.

The chain employs TRBV30 and TRBJ2-6; 11 positions agree with TRBD1. J was trimmed by 0 bases and V by 1 base; bases with no gene match: 2. Germline loops: CDR1 GTSNPN, CDR2 SVGIG (reference sequence). The CDR3 spans 17 residues. CDR3 in amino acids: CAWSAGQGDSGANVLTF. Written as DNA, the CDR3 is TGTGCCTGGAGTGCGGGACAGGGGGACTCTGGGGCCAACGTCCTGACTTTC. Drawing the rest from reference TRBV30 and TRBJ2-6, the complete variable domain is SQTIHQWPATLVQPVGSPLSLECTVEGTSNPNLYWYRQAAGRGLQLLFYSVGIGQISSEVPQNLSASRPQDRQFILSSKKLLLSDSGFYLCAWSAGQGDSGANVLTFGAGSRLTVL.

The chain joins TRBV5-1 to TRBJ2-1; 7 nucleotides align to TRBD1. V shed 0 bases and J 8 bases; nucleotides not matched to a gene: 2. The CDR3 runs 13 residues. Per the germline V gene, CDR1 is SGHRS and CDR2 is YFSETQ. Written as DNA, the CDR3 is TGCGCCAGCAGCTTGGTAGGGGGCTATGAGCAGTTCTTC. Protein product: CASSLVGGYEQFF.